The 28 T cell receptor beta chains in this list originate from one sample, sequenced in a study of radiotherapy plus CTLA-4 blockade in lung cancer. The protocol was immunoSEQ multiplex PCR, while the TCRdb copy is restricted to in-frame clones and leaves out a portion. The table includes approximately 57,000 clones, roughly 79% detected once. The sample consisted of peripheral blood, taken from a patient treated with radiotherapy plus ipilimumab. These receptors were obtained from a human donor with non-small cell lung cancer whose response to radiotherapy plus ipilimumab could not be evaluated.

This clone showed up just a few times. The V and J genes are TRBV7-2 and TRBJ2-5, with 10 bases identical to TRBD2. The V gene end was trimmed by 3 bases and the J gene end by 1 base; junction bases not matched to a gene: 11. The CDR3 is 18 amino acids. In germline, CDR1 is SGHTA, CDR2 FQGNSA. CDR3 DNA sequence: TGTGCCAGCAGCTTTGCCAGCGGGGGGGGCCTCATCCAAGAGACCCAGTACTTC. Amino acid sequence: CASSFASGGGLIQETQYF.

The chain carries TRBV11-3 and TRBJ2-7; 8 bases match TRBD2. The V gene's germline CDR1 is SGHNT and CDR2 YENEEA. The trim removed 6 bases at V and 3 bases at J, leaving 4 bases unmatched. The CDR3 totals 13 residues. CDR3 DNA: TGTGCCAGCAGACCCAGCGGGGGCTACGAGCAGTACTTC. The encoded protein is CASRPSGGYEQYF.

The gene calls are TRBV13 and TRBJ1-3; 7 bases line up with TRBD1. This CDR3 comprises 15 residues. Losses at the gene ends were 5 bases for V and 2 bases for J; bases not matched to a gene: 6. Germline values: CDR1 PRHDT, CDR2 FYEKMQ (reference sequence). Here the CDR3 reads CASSLRQGAGNTIYF. The CDR3 bases are TGTGCCAGCAGCCTCCGACAGGGAGCTGGAAACACCATATATTTT.

The DNA of the CDR3 is TGTGCCAGTAGTACGCCTAATCCGGGACATAGGAACACTGAAGCTTTCTTT. This gives the protein CASSTPNPGHRNTEAFF. The chain has TRBV19 and TRBJ1-1, with D tentatively TRBD1 (6 bases). V was shortened by 4 bases and J by 1 base, with 19 bases between the two germline ends. From germline, CDR1 is LNHDA and CDR2 SQIVND (reference sequence). This CDR3 has 17 residues.

This chain links TRBV6-5 with TRBJ1-1; possible D gene TRBD1, 5 bases. Between the trimmed V and J ends, which lost 0 bases and 3 bases, there was a span of 11 bases. There are 15 residues in the CDR3. In germline, CDR1 is MNHEY, CDR2 SVGAGI. CDR3 residues: CASSYSTAGYTEAFF. CDR3 in DNA: TGTGCCAGCAGTTACTCGACAGCCGGGTACACTGAAGCTTTCTTT.

This sequence joins TRBV20-1 and TRBJ2-5; no firm D call. Germline CDR1 DFQATT, CDR2 SNEGSKA (reference sequence). V shed 6 bases and J shed 1 base, with 6 bases lying between them. This CDR3 has 11 residues. CDR3 sequence: CSAVRQETQYF. CDR3 sequence (DNA): TGCAGTGCCGTTCGCCAAGAGACCCAGTACTTC.

V is TRBV7-2 and J is TRBJ1-1; maybe TRBD1 (6 bases). The CDR3 spans 15 residues. V was cut by 5 bases and J by 11 bases, with 24 bases left in between. Germline CDR1 is SGHTA and CDR2 is FQGNSA. CDR3 region: CASSPGGGAGNRAFF. The CDR3, as DNA: TGTGCCAGCAGCCCGGGAGGGGGAGCTGGGAACCGGGCTTTCTTT.

V usage is TRBV27 and J usage is TRBJ1-2; no clear D gene. The CDR3 runs 14 residues. The germline gives CDR1 MNHEY, CDR2 SMNVEV (reference sequence). Trimming removed 0 bases at V and 2 bases at J, with 7 bases between. Here the CDR3 DNA reads TGTGCCAGCAGTTTATCAGAGGGCAACTATGGCTACACCTTC. Its protein is CASSLSEGNYGYTF.

The V gene is TRBV6-1, the J gene TRBJ2-2; unclear D gene. Trimming took off 6 bases at V and 6 bases at J, with 17 bases between the two ends. The germline CDR1 and CDR2 sequences are MNHNS and SASEGT. This CDR3 has 15 residues. CDR3 coding DNA: TGTGCCAGCAGCCGGCGTGACTCCTCCGCCGGGGAGCTGTTTTTT. Translated, it gives CASSRRDSSAGELFF.

The V gene is TRBV4-1, the J gene TRBJ1-2; 7 bases map to TRBD1. Germline assignment: CDR1 MGHRA and CDR2 YSYEKL. V shed 5 bases, J shed 5 bases, and the junction held 5 bases outside the gene matches. The CDR3 extends over 13 amino acids. DNA of the CDR3: TGCGCCAGCAGCTCCGGGGACAGATATGGCTACACCTTC. Residues: CASSSGDRYGYTF.

The CDR3 DNA reads as TGTGCCAGCAGTTTAAATGGGCTAGCGGGGTACAATGAGCAGTTCTTC. Protein sequence: CASSLNGLAGYNEQFF. The genes are TRBV27 and TRBJ2-1; 9 nucleotides match TRBD2. V lost 2 bases, J lost 4 bases, and 6 bases stayed unmatched. The V gene's germline CDR1 is MNHEY and CDR2 SMNVEV (reference sequence). CDR3 size: 16 residues.

This sequence joins TRBV5-1 and TRBJ2-2, with D possibly being TRBD1 (6 bases). This CDR3 comprises 14 residues. Germline values: CDR1 SGHRS, CDR2 YFSETQ. Trimming cost V 4 bases and J 3 bases, with 10 bases left between them. The CDR3 sequence is CASSQRTDTGELFF. The CDR3 nucleotides read TGCGCCAGCAGCCAACGGACAGACACCGGGGAGCTGTTTTTT.

This chain connects TRBV27 to TRBJ1-2, with D perhaps matching TRBD1 (6 bases). V lost 3 bases and J lost 7, with 15 bases in between. The germline V gene encodes CDR1 MNHEY and CDR2 SMNVEV (reference sequence). The CDR3 is 14 residues long. The DNA for the CDR3 is TGTGCCAGCAGTTTGGGGCAGGGGCTCCGTGGCTACACCTTC. As protein: CASSLGQGLRGYTF.

This clone was observed a handful of times. This rearrangement joins TRBV9 to TRBJ2-1; 10 nucleotides agree with TRBD2. J was trimmed by 7 bases and V by 2 bases; bases with no gene match: 9. Germline lookup yields CDR1 SGDLS and CDR2 YYNGEE. The CDR3 is 16 amino acids. The CDR3 protein is CASSVRSASGRNEQFF. The CDR3 DNA sequence: TGTGCCAGCAGCGTGAGATCCGCTAGCGGGAGAAATGAGCAGTTCTTC.

The V and J genes are TRBV28 and TRBJ1-5; maybe TRBD1 (6 bases). Germline CDR1 MDHEN, CDR2 SYDVKM. V gave up 10 bases and J gave up 0 bases, with 22 bases separating them. This CDR3 region has 17 residues. CDR3: CAIQGLATTHSNQPQHF. In DNA form, the CDR3 reads TGTGCCATTCAGGGGTTGGCAACCACTCATAGCAATCAGCCCCAGCATTTT.

This clone showed up just a few times. The V call is TRBV27, the J call TRBJ2-5; 8 nucleotides align to TRBD2. This CDR3 region has 14 residues. V shed 7 bases, J shed 5 bases, and the junction held 9 bases outside the gene matches. Per germline, CDR1 MNHEY and CDR2 SMNVEV (reference sequence). The CDR3 reads CASKLAVNGETQYF. CDR3 sequence (DNA): TGTGCCAGCAAACTAGCGGTCAACGGGGAGACCCAGTACTTC.

V is TRBV2 and J is TRBJ2-1, with D perhaps matching TRBD1 (6 bases). Germline V CDR1 and CDR2: SNHLY, FYNNEI. V lost 7 bases to trimming and J lost 7 bases, with 11 bases between them. This CDR3 spans 12 amino acids. CDR3 nucleotides: TGTGCCAGCACTCTACAGGGAAATGAGCAGTTCTTC. It translates to CASTLQGNEQFF.

CDR3 loop: CASSLDAQASDYNEQFF. Here the CDR3 DNA reads TGTGCCAGCAGCTTAGATGCGCAGGCTAGCGACTACAATGAGCAGTTCTTC. The V gene is TRBV7-2, the J gene TRBJ2-1, with TRBD2 as a possible D gene (6 bases). This CDR3 is 17 amino acids long. The V gene's germline CDR1 is SGHTA and CDR2 FQGNSA. Between the trimmed V and J ends, which lost 1 base and 3 bases, there was a span of 16 bases.

The chain carries TRBV4-1 and TRBJ1-1; 7 nucleotides line up with TRBD1. Germline-derived CDR1 and CDR2 are MGHRA and YSYEKL. V lost 0 bases and J lost 4; bases outside the gene matches: 8. The CDR3 is made up of 16 amino acids. The CDR3 spells CASSQDKRQGGTEAFF. CDR3 nucleotides: TGCGCCAGCAGCCAAGATAAGCGGCAGGGGGGCACTGAAGCTTTCTTT.

This clone was seen a few times. The chain employs TRBV6-1 and TRBJ2-7; tentative D call: TRBD2 (5 bases). V dropped 6 bases and J dropped 3 bases, with 9 bases sitting between them. Germline CDR1 MNHNS, CDR2 SASEGT. CDR3 length: 12 residues. CDR3: CASRAEIYEQYF. The CDR3 DNA follows: TGTGCCAGCAGAGCGGAGATCTACGAGCAGTACTTC.

This chain links TRBV7-9 with TRBJ2-1; 7 bases map to TRBD2. The CDR3 runs to 15 residues. Germline V lookup: CDR1 SEHNR, CDR2 FQNEAQ (reference sequence). Trimming cost V 2 bases and J 5 bases; bases outside gene matches: 6. CDR3 nucleotides: TGTGCCAGCAGCTTAATGTCTAGCGGAGACAATGAGCAGTTCTTC. Amino acid sequence: CASSLMSSGDNEQFF.

The chain is built from TRBV28 and TRBJ2-3; the D gene is possibly TRBD2 (5 bases). CDR1 is MDHEN, CDR2 SYDVKM, per germline. The CDR3 covers 14 residues. Trimming pared 2 bases from V and 1 base from J, leaving 7 bases between. CDR3 sequence: CASSLSSGTDTQYF. The DNA of the CDR3 is TGTGCCAGCAGTTTAAGTAGCGGCACAGATACGCAGTATTTT.

V is TRBV4-3 and J is TRBJ2-1; no clear D gene. The CDR3 is made up of 14 amino acids. CDR1 and CDR2 from the germline V gene are LGHNA and YSLEER. Trimming pared 0 bases from V and 8 bases from J, leaving 11 bases between. The CDR3 DNA sequence: TGCGCCAGCAGCCAAGAATATCGAGAGTATGAGCAGTTCTTC. Translation: CASSQEYREYEQFF.

The gene calls are TRBV28 and TRBJ2-7; D is unclear. The CDR3 is 12 amino acids. Germline V gene sequence: CDR1 MDHEN, CDR2 SYDVKM. V dropped 6 bases and J dropped 6 bases, with 12 bases sitting between them. CDR3 residues: CASSLDSSEQYF. The DNA of the CDR3 is TGTGCCAGCAGCCTCGACTCCAGCGAGCAGTACTTC. Based on the CDR3 plus reference TRBV28 and TRBJ2-7, the full variable domain is DVKVTQSSRYLVKRTGEKVFLECVQDMDHENMFWYRQDPGLGLRLIYFSYDVKMKEKGDIPEGYSVSREKKERFSLILESASTNQTSMYLCASSLDSSEQYFGPGTRLTVT.

J is TRBJ2-2 and V is TRBV29-1, with TRBD1 matching 8 bases. The CDR3 spans 13 residues. Germline V lookup: CDR1 SQVTM, CDR2 ANQGSEA. Germline trimming cut 6 bases from V and 6 bases from J; bases unmatched to any gene: 6. The CDR3 is CSVDRGRAGELFF. The CDR3 nucleotides read TGCAGCGTAGACAGGGGACGAGCCGGGGAGCTGTTTTTT.

The chain employs TRBV7-6 and TRBJ2-7; TRBD2 agrees at 9 bases. V lost 6 bases to trimming and J lost 5 bases; unmatched junction nucleotides: 5. Germline V gene lookup returns CDR1 SGHVS and CDR2 FNYEAQ. This CDR3 comprises 13 residues. The CDR3 protein is CASSDSGSNEQYF. The CDR3, as DNA: TGTGCCAGCAGTGATAGCGGGAGCAACGAGCAGTACTTC.

This clone was seen more than once but under ten times. V is TRBV6-5 and J is TRBJ1-2; TRBD1 aligns across 7 bases. The CDR3 consists of 15 residues. V was pared by 6 bases and J by 2 bases, with 9 bases of the junction left unmatched. CDR1 and CDR2 from the germline V gene are MNHEY and SVGAGI. The CDR3 DNA reads as TGTGCCAGCAGGTCTTGGGACAGACTCAACTATGGCTACACCTTC. Translation: CASRSWDRLNYGYTF.

This chain connects TRBV7-2 to TRBJ2-5, with 8 bases matching TRBD2. CDR3 size: 15 residues. Germline V gene lookup returns CDR1 SGHTA and CDR2 FQGNSA. The V and J ends lost 0 bases and 9 bases, in that order; junction bases with no gene match: 9. The CDR3 protein is CASSLATGGQGPQYF. The CDR3 DNA sequence: TGTGCCAGCAGCTTAGCAACGGGGGGGCAAGGGCCCCAGTACTTC.